The 10 T cell receptor beta chains below come from one sample, sequenced in a study of T cells in Graves' hyperthyroidism and ophthalmopathy (dated by TCRdb to about 2019). The library was built by means of multiplex PCR. The instrument was an Illumina HiSeq 2000. The TCR beta CDR3 regions were amplified from RNA transcripts. For the first round of RT-PCR on the TCR CDR3, the HTBI primer set was used together with the Qiagen OneStep RT-PCR kit. TCRdb ran its own pipeline on the public reads, namely fastp trimming at Q25 and MiXCR clone calling, and kept in-frame beta chains. All rows with the same CDR3 protein become a single entry with the most common DNA and genes. The sample has more than 500,000 distinct CDR3 sequences on record, 16% of them singletons. The ten largest clones add up to 3.8% of the sample. The source material was blood. These receptors were obtained from a woman aged 30 to 39 with Graves' hyperthyroidism.

Concerning this clonotype: Because the CDR3's place on the DNA is in doubt, the DNA is left out and the CDR3 is given as listed by TCRdb. V is TRBV6-5 and J is TRBJ2-3; whether TRBD1, the table's D call, matches the DNA was not checked. 16 amino acids form the CDR3, both terminal residues included. The germline CDR1 and CDR2 sequences are MNHEY and SVGAGI. The CDR3 reads CASSSSGQGRTDTQYF.

CDR3 protein: CSVDELGTQYF. CDR3 in DNA: TGCAGCGTTGATGAGCTAGGTACGCAGTATTTT. This chain uses TRBV29-1 with TRBJ2-3, with D uncertain. Trimming cost V 3 bases and J 8 bases, with 9 bases left between them. The CDR3 length is 11 residues. The germline CDR1 and CDR2 sequences are SQVTM and ANQGSEA.

This chain uses TRBV19 with TRBJ2-7; 9 bases agree with TRBD2. Unmatched junction bases numbered 8, after V lost 8 bases and J lost 3 bases. Germline-derived CDR1 and CDR2 are LNHDA and SQIVND (reference sequence). The CDR3 totals 14 residues. CDR3 amino acids: CASGFSGGIYEQYF. Here the CDR3 DNA reads TGTGCCAGTGGTTTTAGCGGGGGAATCTACGAGCAGTACTTC. Complete variable domain (other parts from reference TRBV19 and TRBJ2-7): DGGITQSPKYLFRKEGQNVTLSCEQNLNHDAMYWYRQDPGQGLRLIYYSQIVNDFQKGDIAEGYSVSREKKESFPLTVTSAQKNPTAFYLCASGFSGGIYEQYFGPGTRLTVT.

This clonotype was counted ten times or more. This chain uses TRBV12-3 or TRBV12-4 with TRBJ2-1; no clear D. The CDR3 length is 15 residues. V was clipped by 1 base and J by 5 bases, with 12 bases between them. CDR3 sequence: CASSLGLYRHNEQFF. CDR3 DNA: TGTGCCAGCAGTTTAGGACTGTACAGACACAATGAGCAGTTCTTC.

This clonotype has ten or more counts. The gene calls are TRBV6-6 and TRBJ1-1, with D uncertain. Between the trimmed V and J ends, which lost 2 bases and 4 bases, there was a span of 11 bases. The germline gives CDR1 MNHNY, CDR2 SVGAGI (reference sequence). The CDR3 sequence is 14 residues long. As DNA, the CDR3 is TGTGCCAGCAGTTACGTGGAGGCGGCCACTGAAGCTTTCTTT. This sequence encodes CASSYVEAATEAFF.

In its sample, this clonotype was seen many times. This chain links TRBV28 with TRBJ2-1, with D perhaps TRBD1 or TRBD2 (5 bases each). The CDR3 covers 15 residues. Trimming cost V 5 bases and J 4 bases, with 15 bases left between them. CDR1 MDHEN and CDR2 SYDVKM come from the germline V gene. The CDR3: CASSTGTTAYNEQFF. CDR3 sequence (DNA): TGTGCCAGCAGTACCGGGACGACGGCTTACAATGAGCAGTTCTTC. Filled out from reference TRBV28 and TRBJ2-1, the complete variable domain reads DVKVTQSSRYLVKRTGEKVFLECVQDMDHENMFWYRQDPGLGLRLIYFSYDVKMKEKGDIPEGYSVSREKKERFSLILESASTNQTSMYLCASSTGTTAYNEQFFGPGTRLTVL.

This clonotype was recorded a few times. The chain is built from TRBV9 and TRBJ2-7; 7 nucleotides agree with TRBD2. The J segment lost 0 bases and the V segment lost 7 bases, leaving 10 bases of the junction unmatched. The CDR3 runs 15 residues. Germline assignment: CDR1 SGDLS and CDR2 YYNGEE. CDR3 DNA: TGTGCCAGCTCCCACGGGCTAGCGGACTCCTACGAGCAGTACTTC. It is translated as CASSHGLADSYEQYF. Combining the CDR3 with reference TRBV9 and TRBJ2-7 gives the whole variable domain DSGVTQTPKHLITATGQRVTLRCSPRSGDLSVYWYQQSLDQGLQFLIQYYNGEERAKGNILERFSAQQFPDLHSELNLSSLELGDSALYFCASSHGLADSYEQYFGPGTRLTVT.

This clonotype was observed a few times. The V gene is TRBV6-1, the J gene TRBJ2-3, with unresolved D. The germline V gene has CDR1 MNHNS and CDR2 SASEGT. The CDR3 is made up of 15 amino acids. Between the trimmed V and J ends, which lost 6 bases and 0 bases, there was a span of 13 bases. This chain's CDR3 is CASSLTRASTDTQYF. The CDR3 DNA follows: TGTGCCAGCAGCCTGACACGTGCTAGCACAGATACGCAGTATTTT.

This clonotype was observed many times. J is TRBJ2-7 and V is TRBV10-3; tentatively, D is TRBD1 (6 bases). The CDR3 is 14 amino acids. In germline, CDR1 is ENHRY, CDR2 SYGVKD. Trimming left V 0 bases short and J 3 bases short, with 9 bases between. The CDR3 protein is CAISESGTSYEQYF. CDR3 bases: TGTGCCATCAGTGAGTCTGGGACAAGCTACGAGCAGTACTTC.

The chain recombines TRBV4-1 with TRBJ1-5, with 7 bases aligning to TRBD1. This CDR3 has 20 residues. Germline CDR1 is MGHRA and CDR2 is YSYEKL. The V segment lost 1 base and the J segment 1 base; nucleotides outside the gene matches: 16. CDR3 loop: CASSQGLIRQGGLSNQPQHF. The CDR3, as DNA: TGCGCCAGCAGCCAAGGTCTAATTCGTCAGGGGGGGTTGAGCAATCAGCCCCAGCATTTT.